The T cell receptor (beta chain) under discussion was sequenced for a study of cytomegalovirus exposure and HLA in healthy donors (dated by TCRdb to 2015 to 2018). A note on the overall study: An earlier analysis of several hundred of the donors reported roughly 270 Gb of sequence data and 100 million to 130 million unique TCR beta sequences from 150 million to 200 million T cells. Roughly 300 gigabases of sequencing data and 70 million to 100 million unique TCR sequences were included in an early release covering around 650 HLA-typed donors. Of the 300 to 450 genotyped donors, 65% to 90% fell in the genetic ancestry cluster associated with self-reported Caucasian donors. The study aimed to test whether cataloging public T cell receptors could reveal signatures of past pathogen exposure. The T cell repertoires of around 670 subjects were profiled by immunosequencing and related to cytomegalovirus serostatus. Along with the roughly 700-subject first cohort, a separate validation cohort of around 110 different subjects was used. To predict cytomegalovirus infection status, the study brought together high-throughput TCR immunosequencing, statistical association of individual TCRs with disease status, and machine learning. A later analysis re-analyzed previously published TCR beta repertoires from 660 or so donors and added high-resolution HLA genotyping to study TCR occurrence patterns. In the later analysis, no new phenotypic data were used to find candidate immune exposures; instead, reliance was placed on TCR beta sequences and their occurrence across donors. An earlier analysis of 587 of the donors applied high-throughput TCR beta sequencing to assess whether each TCR beta V gene segment acted as functional or pseudogenic. Alongside the repertoire data, information on donor age, sex, ethnicity and CMV serostatus was compiled. Genome-wide SNP genotypes for about 65% of the roughly 670 donors were used in a later genetic analysis, which treated that subset as a discovery cohort. All discovery cohort repertoires had been generated on a single sequencing platform. HLA typing covered class I and class II loci at four-digit resolution. Typing coverage varied by locus: 629-630 donors for A, B, C, DRB1 and DQB1; 522 for DQA1; more than 600 for DPA1; more than 450 for DPB1. A handful of DR-DQ haplotypes were handled as single units for association and clustering because linkage in the cohort was strong. Among 300 to 500 genotyped donors of the cohort, an average of roughly 230,000 unique TCR beta nucleotide sequences was sequenced per donor, of which 15% to 20% were non-productive. General conclusions and limits of the study: A further reported finding was that TCR beta sequences accurately predicted the HLA-A and HLA-B alleles for most subjects in the first cohort. In a later analysis, several top co-occurrence clusters were reported to appear linked to parvovirus B19, influenza, CMV and Epstein-Barr virus. In a later analysis, most CMV-associated TCR beta chains were found to appear HLA-restricted, with HLA associations seemingly driven largely by CMV exposure. The classifier was reported to diagnose cytomegalovirus status with high specificity and sensitivity in both the original cohort and the validation cohort. According to a later analysis, TCR association rates differed among HLA loci, with DRB1 alleles showing the most associated TCRs and HLA-C alleles showing the fewest. Sequencing depth was assumed to be roughly uniform across donors in the presence/absence analyses, though that assumption may not hold. Because HLA typing was missing for some donors at each locus, association tests included only the typed subset. In a later analysis, HLA-associated TCR beta chains were found to be more clonally expanded and to have lower generation probabilities than equally common non-associated chains. Immune exposure information for the cohort was limited to CMV serostatus. At a false discovery rate of 0.05, a later analysis linked 16,000 or so TCR beta sequences to specific HLA alleles. In an earlier analysis of around 600 of the donors, most TCR beta V segments appeared in productive rearrangements about 90% or about 30% of the time, broadly matching IMGT annotations. Because counts were too low, about 18 rarely observed V segments, including chromosome 9 orphons, were excluded from the earlier analysis of under 650 of the donors. V-gene and J-gene trimming of TCR beta chains was associated with a missense DCLRE1C variant in a later genetic analysis, and the association was replicated in an independent cohort. Because the 87-base-pair reads could not distinguish some IMGT-functional V segments, including TRBV6-2 and TRBV6-3, those segments were excluded. Linkage disequilibrium might explain the correlated functional status among segregating V segments, but an unknown experimental factor could not be excluded. The study gave a list of 150 to 200 TCR beta chains associated with cytomegalovirus. Across donors, most TCR sequences were observed very rarely, whereas some public TCRs were present in many individuals. In a later genetic analysis, fewer N-insertions in productive TCRs were reported among donors in an Asian-associated ancestry cluster than the roughly 640-donor mean. Only TCR beta chains were sequenced in this cohort, and the absence of alpha or paired-chain data limited detectable features. Three of the identified cytomegalovirus-associated TCR beta chains were confirmed in vitro to be specific for cytomegalovirus antigens. According to the authors, the approach could potentially be generalized to other disease states and immunological phenotypes. Strong co-occurrence of HLA alleles, especially DR and DQ, made assigning TCR associations to individual alleles difficult. A cluster of highly shared sequence variants was judged likely to represent a technical artifact of the sequencing pipeline.

CDR1 and CDR2 are drawn from the germline V gene: SGDLS, YYNGEE. The V and J ends are trimmed by 0 bases and 0 bases, leaving 7 bases between them. The CDR3 has 15 amino acids, counting the end cysteine and phenylalanine. CDR3 DNA only is kept here, 45 bases in frame from base 1. The library was prepared using the immunoSEQ multiplex PCR assay. For the multiplex PCR, a mixture combining 60 forward primers for TCR Vbeta segments and 13 reverse primers for TCR Jbeta segments was used. The CDR3 region of rearranged TCR beta genes was amplified from genomic DNA by a multiplex PCR assay. Amplified TCR beta libraries were sequenced as 87-base-pair reads on the Illumina HiSeq System. Per the source publication's procedure: A later analysis tallied around 80 million unique TCR beta chains across the 700 or so repertoires, and about 10 million of those chains were shared by two or more donors. A nearest-neighbor algorithm error-corrected the raw reads and collapsed the reads into unique sequences, merging closely related sequences to remove PCR and sequencing errors. CDR3 sequences were aligned to IMGT reference sequences to assign V, D and J gene segments. For a sequence to be retained, a match of at least six nucleotides was required to both a V gene segment and a J gene segment. A rearrangement counted as productive if the CDR3 had no stop codons and remained in frame with V and J, and every other rearrangement counted as non-productive. Following IMGT convention, CDR3 was defined as the stretch from the second conserved V-encoded cysteine to the conserved J-encoded phenylalanine. The earlier analysis of about 560 of the donors excluded any sequence lacking an unambiguous match to a single V gene segment. In an earlier analysis of almost 600 of the donors, a V segment was called functional when productive rearrangements were above 56.7%, and segregating when the standard deviation between donors exceeded 5%. A statistical classification framework was built to diagnose cytomegalovirus status from the catalog of TCR beta chain sequences. A later analysis assigned V and J genes by comparing TCR nucleotide sequences with IMGT/GENE-DB human TR gene sequences. In a later analysis, CDR3 sequences and most-parsimonious VDJ recombination scenarios were assigned using the TCRdist pipeline. A later analysis defined each TCR beta chain by its CDR3 amino acid sequence plus V-gene family, and excluded reads lacking a unique V-gene family. As a way to deal with suspected cross-contamination and a sequencing artifact, a later analysis dropped 450 to 600 nucleotide sequences that were highly shared and had low generation probability. A later analysis calculated a clonal expansion index for each public chain from normalized within-repertoire ranks of inferred template counts. In a later analysis, generation probabilities were computed with a VDJ recombination model fitted to out-of-frame rearrangements, and the resulting probabilities were checked against IGoR. In a later analysis, TCR-TCR, TCR-HLA and TCR-CMV co-occurrence was scored with hypergeometric tests, and a repertoire-size bias correction was applied to TCR pairs. In a later analysis, false discovery rates were estimated by permuting HLA or CMV assignments 20 times. In a later analysis, co-occurring TCRs were grouped using DBSCAN, and TCRdist sequence similarity was added for clustering within HLA-allele-positive subsets. Co-occurrence clustering excluded repertoires with fewer than 30,000 or more than 120,000 public chains, plus five with anomalous nucleotide sharing. TCRdb took this table from immuneACCESS and kept in-frame rearrangements with V and J called. Such tables lack part of the clones; where checked against another copy, unresolved V genes explain under half of the gap, and the rest is unexplained. D and trimming were read from the DNA, whereas the V and J calls and clone size are those reported in that table. This sample gives about 200,000 clones in total; 82% of them show up just once. 6.5% of the sample rests with the top ten.

The cohort comprised several hundred healthy bone marrow donors. All cohort members were sampled while nominally healthy, although unrecorded immune exposures were likely present. The donor was CMV seropositive and was included in the group of approximately 300 seropositive cohort members. Each donor provided a peripheral blood sample, and peripheral blood mononuclear cells were used for TCR beta sequencing. The Qiagen DNeasy Blood Extraction Kit was used to extract genomic DNA from the blood cell samples. Comment on this clone: What antigen it recognizes has not been identified. One base away there is no much larger clone; base qualities are not given.

The sequencing input was PBMCs. Rearrangement joined TRBV9 to TRBJ2-1, with the identity of the D gene unclear. This clonotype originated in a woman aged 50 to 60 in good health and CMV-seropositive. The sequenced DNA: TGTGCCAGCAGCGTAGCTAGAAACTCCTACAATGAGCAGTTCTTC. Translation gives CASSVARNSYNEQFF.